This note documents a single T cell receptor beta chain sequence. This entry comes from a study of blood T cell repertoires in COVID-19. Repertoires were generated with immunoSEQ multiplex PCR, while TCRdb's copy carries only in-frame clones and drops some. The top ten clones hold about 3.4% of a sample with roughly 260,000 clones, more than 70% of them seen once. The CDR3 covers 14 residues. Germline assignment: CDR1 LNHDA and CDR2 SQIVND (reference sequence). V lost 4 bases to trimming and J lost 1 base, with 10 bases between them. The chain has TRBV19 and TRBJ1-2, with D possibly matching TRBD1 (5 bases). The sequencing input was peripheral blood. This receptor was obtained from a woman between 18 and 29 years old with acute or convalescent COVID-19. Written as DNA, the CDR3 is TGTGCCAGTAGTACCCAGGGTGTTAACTATGGCTACACCTTC. It yields the protein CASSTQGVNYGYTF.